This paragraph reports one TCR beta chain. Its antigen is still unknown. Germline CDR1 reads DFQATT; CDR2 reads SNEGSKA (reference sequence). CDR3 length: 12 amino acids. V was shortened by 3 bases and J by 1 base, with 4 bases between the two germline ends. Generated by immunoSEQ multiplex PCR, the TCRdb table keeps only in-frame clones and is missing some. The sample lists approximately 100,000 clones; around 91% were seen once. The data originate from a study of T cell responses to AZD1222 COVID-19 vaccine. Notes on the study in general: Recipients of two AZD1222 doses showed rising Spike-specific TCR breadth and depth. It was only after the peak T cell response that any repertoires were sampled.

The chain uses TRBV20-1 and TRBJ1-5; D unclear. This clonotype originated in an adult in good health. The sample consisted of peripheral blood, taken on day 0 of AZD1222 vaccination. The CDR3 DNA sequence: TGCAGTGCTAGTAACAGCAATCAGCCCCAGCATTTT. This codes for CSASNSNQPQHF.